The next 3 T cell receptor beta chains were all read from a single sample in a study of T cells in Graves' hyperthyroidism and ophthalmopathy. Regions amplified from RNA transcripts were the TCR beta CDR3 regions. HTBI primers were used for first-round RT-PCR of the TCR CDR3. From the multiplex PCR reads, TCRdb called clonotypes with MiXCR, one entry per CDR3 protein. The sample lists 650,000 to 750,000 distinct CDR3 sequences; about 15% were seen once. Sequenced: blood. Receptors originate from a woman between 18 and 30 years old with Graves' hyperthyroidism.

This clonotype was picked up many times. The chain carries TRBV20-1 and TRBJ2-5; 10 nucleotides match TRBD2. CDR1 DFQATT and CDR2 SNEGSKA come from the germline V gene (reference sequence). The CDR3 totals 14 residues. V shed 5 bases and J 5 bases; nucleotides not matched to a gene: 8. CDR3 region: CSAAIAGGGETQYF. In nucleotides, the CDR3 is TGCAGTGCTGCTATAGCGGGAGGTGGGGAGACCCAGTACTTC.

This clonotype was picked up many times. The rearrangement links TRBV14 to TRBJ2-1; 7 bases map to TRBD1. V lost 4 bases, J lost 9 bases, and 6 bases stayed unmatched. The CDR3 consists of 13 residues. CDR1 and CDR2 (germline): SGHDN, FVKESK. CDR3 DNA: TGTGCCAGCAGCCCGAATCACAGGGGTGAGCAGTTCTTC. Translation: CASSPNHRGEQFF.

This clonotype was seen ten or more times. The rearrangement joins TRBV27 to TRBJ1-5; D possibly corresponds to TRBD1 (5 bases). V lost 6 bases, J lost 5 bases, and 20 bases lay in between. Germline V gene sequence: CDR1 MNHEY, CDR2 SMNVEV (reference sequence). CDR3 size: 16 residues. The CDR3 nucleotides read TGTGCCAGCAGGGGATCCGGGAGGGGATTCGATCAGCCCCAGCATTTT. This translates into CASRGSGRGFDQPQHF.